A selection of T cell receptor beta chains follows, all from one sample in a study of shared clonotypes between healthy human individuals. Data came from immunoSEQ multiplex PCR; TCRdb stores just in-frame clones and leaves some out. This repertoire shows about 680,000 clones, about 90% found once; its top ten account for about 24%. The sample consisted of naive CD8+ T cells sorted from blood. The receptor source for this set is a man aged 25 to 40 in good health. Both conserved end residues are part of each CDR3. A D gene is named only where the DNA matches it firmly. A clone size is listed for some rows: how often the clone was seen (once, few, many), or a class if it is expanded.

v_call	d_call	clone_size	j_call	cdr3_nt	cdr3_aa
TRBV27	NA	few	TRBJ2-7	TGTGCCAGCAAAAGGTCGACCGAGCAGTACTTC	CASKRSTEQYF
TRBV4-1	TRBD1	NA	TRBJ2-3	TGCGCCAGCAGCCAGTCAGGGGGCGGCACAGATACGCAGTATTTT	CASSQSGGGTDTQYF
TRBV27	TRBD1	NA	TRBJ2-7	TGTGCCAGCAGTTCCCGCGAAGGGGGCTGGGAGCAGTACTTC	CASSSREGGWEQYF
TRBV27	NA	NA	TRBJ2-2	TGTGCCAGCAGGCCAGGAGGTTACACCGGGGAGCTGTTTTTT	CASRPGGYTGELFF
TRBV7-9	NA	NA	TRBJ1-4	TGTGCCAGCAGCTTATCCCTTGCCCAGGGTTTAGGGGAAAAACTGTTTTTT	CASSLSLAQGLGEKLFF
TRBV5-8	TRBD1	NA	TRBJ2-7	TGTGCCAGCAGCTACGGACAGGGTAGCAACGAGCAGTACTTC	CASSYGQGSNEQYF
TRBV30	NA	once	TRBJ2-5	TGTGCCTGGAGTTATGAGGGTCAAGAGACCCAGTACTTC	CAWSYEGQETQYF
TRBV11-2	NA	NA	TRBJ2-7	TGTGCCAGCAGCTTGGGTCTAGCGTCCTCCTACGAGCAGTACTTC	CASSLGLASSYEQYF
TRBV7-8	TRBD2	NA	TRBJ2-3	TGTGCCAGCAGCTTAATAGGCGGGAGACCAGATACGCAGTATTTT	CASSLIGGRPDTQYF
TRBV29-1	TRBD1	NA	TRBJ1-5	TGCAGCGTTGAAGTCGATCGGACAGGGGGGTACCAGCATTTT	CSVEVDRTGGYQHF
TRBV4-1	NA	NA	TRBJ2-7	TGCGCCAGCAGCCTCAGGGTCTCCTACGAGCAGTACTTC	CASSLRVSYEQYF
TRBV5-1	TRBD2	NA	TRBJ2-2	TGCGCCAGCAGCTTGTACCCTACTAGCGGAACTCTCACCGGGGAGCTGTTTTTT	CASSLYPTSGTLTGELFF
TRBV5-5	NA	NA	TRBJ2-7	TGTGCCAGCAGCTTGTACTCTACCTACGAGCAGTACTTC	CASSLYSTYEQYF
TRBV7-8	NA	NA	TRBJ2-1	TGTGCCAGCCACGGGAATGAGCAGTTCTTC	CASHGNEQFF
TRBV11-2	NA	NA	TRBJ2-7	TGTGCCAGCAGCTTAGCAGGGTACGGGGGCTACGAGCAGTACTTC	CASSLAGYGGYEQYF
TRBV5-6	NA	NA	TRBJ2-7	TGTGCCAGCAGCCCTCCCGGGCTTGACGAGCAGTACTTC	CASSPPGLDEQYF
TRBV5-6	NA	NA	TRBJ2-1	TGTGCCAGCAGCTCGACAGGAGGCTCCTACAATGAGCAGTTCTTC	CASSSTGGSYNEQFF
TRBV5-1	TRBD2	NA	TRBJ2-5	TGCGCCAGCAGCACCCTACCAGCTAGCGGGAGGGTATTCCAAGAGACCCAGTACTTC	CASSTLPASGRVFQETQYF
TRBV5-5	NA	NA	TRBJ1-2	TGTGCCAGCAGCTTGGACAGGCTTTCCTATGGCTACACCTTC	CASSLDRLSYGYTF
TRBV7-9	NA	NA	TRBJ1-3	TGTGCCAGCAGCTCGGGCCAGGAGGCCGGAAACACCATATATTTT	CASSSGQEAGNTIYF
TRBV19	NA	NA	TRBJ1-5	TGTGCCAGTACCCCCTGGACAGATGCCTTTAATCAGCCCCAGCATTTT	CASTPWTDAFNQPQHF
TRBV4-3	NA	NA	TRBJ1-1	TGCGCCAGCAGCCAAGCCCCAAATGGAAGAACCTCTGAAGCTTTCTTT	CASSQAPNGRTSEAFF
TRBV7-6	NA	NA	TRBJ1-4	TGTGCCAGCAGCTTAGTATCGGAGGGGGAAAAACTGTTTTTT	CASSLVSEGEKLFF
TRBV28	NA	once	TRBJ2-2	TGTGCCAGCAGTGCACTGGGGGGCTGGGTGAGCACCGGGGAGCTGTTTTTT	CASSALGGWVSTGELFF
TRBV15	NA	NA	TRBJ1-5	TGTGCCACCAGCAGAGCGGTAAACAATCAGCCCCAGCATTTT	CATSRAVNNQPQHF
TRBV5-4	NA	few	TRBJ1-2	TGTGCCAGCACCGGAGGCCAGACTAACTATGGCTACACCTTC	CASTGGQTNYGYTF
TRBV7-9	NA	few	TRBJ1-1	TGTGCCAGCAGACTACAAGACTGGTACACTGAAGCTTTCTTT	CASRLQDWYTEAFF
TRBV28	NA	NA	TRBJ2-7	TGTGCCAGCAGTGTCCCGGGCAACCCCGACTACGAGCAGTACTTC	CASSVPGNPDYEQYF
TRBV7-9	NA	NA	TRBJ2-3	TGTGCCAGCAGCCCCCCGTTATTAGATACGCAGTATTTT	CASSPPLLDTQYF
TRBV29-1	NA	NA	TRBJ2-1	TGCAGCGTTGGGACAGCCACCTACAATGAGCAGTTCTTC	CSVGTATYNEQFF
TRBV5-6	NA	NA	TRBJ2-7	TGTGCCAGCAGCTTGGCGGGTTTCCTGAGCTCCTACGAGCAGTACTTC	CASSLAGFLSSYEQYF
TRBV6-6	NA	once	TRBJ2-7	TGTGCCAGCAGCTTTAGCCACGAAAGCTCCTACGAGCAGTACTTC	CASSFSHESSYEQYF
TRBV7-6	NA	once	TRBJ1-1	TGTGCCAGCAGGGAGGGTACTGAAGCTTTCTTT	CASREGTEAFF
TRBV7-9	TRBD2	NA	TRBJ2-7	TGTGCCAGCAGCCCCCCGCTAGCGGGAGGCGAGCAGTACTTC	CASSPPLAGGEQYF
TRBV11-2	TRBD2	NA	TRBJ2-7	TGTGCCAGCAGCCCACCGGGGGGCTACGAGCAGTACTTC	CASSPPGGYEQYF
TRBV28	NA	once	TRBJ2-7	TGTGCCAGCAGTTTGGAGAGCGGCTACGAGCAGTACTTC	CASSLESGYEQYF
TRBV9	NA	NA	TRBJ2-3	TGTGCCAGCAGTTTTGGTACAGATACGCAGTATTTT	CASSFGTDTQYF
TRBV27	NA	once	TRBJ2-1	TGTGCCAGCAGTTTCGCGGGAAAGTACAATGAGCAGTTCTTC	CASSFAGKYNEQFF
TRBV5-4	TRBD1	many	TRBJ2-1	TGTGCCAGCAGAAGCCGGGACAGCTCCTACAATGAGCAGTTCTTC	CASRSRDSSYNEQFF
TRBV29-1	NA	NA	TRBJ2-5	TGCAGCGTTGAAGACCCGCGGACAGAAAAAGAGACCCAGTACTTC	CSVEDPRTEKETQYF
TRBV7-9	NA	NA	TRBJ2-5	TGTGCCAGCAGCTTAGTGGCGGGGATACAAGAGACCCAGTACTTC	CASSLVAGIQETQYF
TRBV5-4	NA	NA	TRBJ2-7	TGTGCCAGCAGAGCAGGGGTCAACTACGAGCAGTACTTC	CASRAGVNYEQYF
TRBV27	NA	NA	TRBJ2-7	TGTGCCAGCAGTTTATCCGTCTCCTACGAGCAGTACTTC	CASSLSVSYEQYF
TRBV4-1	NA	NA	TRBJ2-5	TGCGCCAGCAGCGGCCTCGGGGAGACCCAGTACTTC	CASSGLGETQYF